This T cell receptor (beta chain) came from a study of graft-versus-host responses after intestinal transplantation. Turning to the study itself: Anti-thymocyte globulin induction, then tacrolimus and steroids for around 3 years, went to all recipients.

Lymphocytes (intraepithelial and lamina propria) were released by processing the graft tissue. The CDR3 is 14 amino acids. From germline, CDR1 is MNHNS and CDR2 SASEGT. V lost 4 bases to trimming and J lost 3 bases, with 9 bases between them. Method: immunoSEQ multiplex PCR; TCRdb's copy keeps in-frame clones and lacks some. The sample comprises 600 or so clones, roughly 76% of which are singletons, and roughly a third rests with the top ten. The rearrangement joins TRBV6-1 to TRBJ2-2; maybe TRBD1 (5 bases). This receptor was obtained from a human patient who received an intestinal transplant, so some T cells may come from the graft donor. Sequenced here: ileum tissue, sampled roughly 260 days after intestinal transplant. CDR3 loop: CASSVGPDTGELFF. The CDR3 DNA reads as TGTGCCAGCAGTGTGGGGCCGGACACCGGGGAGCTGTTTTTT.